A single TCR beta chain is shown here with its context. The antigen is undetermined. The V gene lost 5 bases and the J gene lost 4 bases, with 6 bases spanning the gap. Germline V gene lookup returns CDR1 LNHDA and CDR2 SQIVND (reference sequence). This CDR3 region has 13 residues. Unique molecular identifiers tagged the TCR beta cDNA libraries. TCRdb reanalysed the PCR reads using MiXCR and keeps one entry per CDR3 protein. The table shows fewer than 700,000 distinct CDR3 sequences, with 40% to 50% occurring only once. These data are taken from a study of post-analysis software for immune sequencing data. The study, taken as a whole, reports: Multiple sclerosis was associated with a significant reduction in normalized Chao1 diversity relative to controls. Higher frequency in patients than in controls was seen for five TRBV segments, with TRBV5-6, TRBV5-1 and TRBV20-1 among them.

This clonotype was obtained from a girl aged 5-17 years with multiple sclerosis. The chain recombines TRBV19 with TRBJ2-6, with unresolved D. The sample taken for sequencing was blood. CDR3 coding DNA: TGTGCCAGTAGTGAAACAGGGGCCAACGTCCTGACTTTC. Its translation is CASSETGANVLTF.